This T cell receptor beta chain was recovered during a study of blood T cell repertoires in COVID-19. About the study: COVID-19 samples, acute and convalescent, were from the United States, Italy and Spain.

CDR3 length: 17 residues. The V end was cut by 8 bases, the J end by 4 bases, with 26 bases between. Germline CDR1 and CDR2: SEHNR and FQNEAQ (reference sequence). Participants were aged about 18 to 100 years from 20 to 30 US areas. Grouping used clinical history reported by participants in a survey and questionnaire. Authors' processing steps: Reference gene primers were amplified, and this amplification served to estimate nucleated cell counts. Clones were read by immunoSEQ multiplex PCR, and TCRdb kept only the in-frame ones, dropping some. That table is the source of V, J and clone size, and D and trimming were worked out from the DNA. Here the sample spans hundreds of thousands of clones, 85% to 90% being singletons.

The sequenced sample consisted of PBMCs or T cells enriched from blood (not recorded which). The sequence was collected from a man aged 50 to 60 who had been exposed to COVID-19. The chain links TRBV7-9 to TRBJ1-2; D is perhaps TRBD1 (6 bases). The CDR3 coding sequence is TGTGCCAGCCGCCTCCCAGGCCTGGACAGCCGAGGCTATGGCTACACCTTC. Protein sequence: CASRLPGLDSRGYGYTF.